This TCR beta chain is drawn from a study of control samples from healthy donors and cancer patients. Trimming shortened V by 2 bases and J by 11 bases, and 13 bases separated the two germline ends. The CDR3 spans 13 residues. CDR1 and CDR2 (germline): MNHEY, SMNVEV (reference sequence). Measured with immunoSEQ multiplex PCR; TCRdb has only the in-frame clones, and not every one. The profile shows approximately 110,000 clones, just over 90% of them singletons. What was sequenced was blood. The TCR was taken from a human donor in good health. The donor label of this sample is uncertain. This chain uses TRBV27 with TRBJ2-1, with D perhaps TRBD1 or TRBD2 (6 bases each). CDR3 in amino acids: CASSLVRGGQQFF. The CDR3, as DNA: TGTGCCAGCAGTTTAGTCAGGGGAGGACAGCAGTTCTTC.